Listed here are 21 T cell receptor beta chains from one sample, sequenced in a study of cytomegalovirus exposure and HLA in healthy donors. Use of 60 Vbeta and 13 Jbeta primers characterized the PCR. Generated by immunoSEQ multiplex PCR, the TCRdb table keeps only in-frame clones and is missing some. The repertoire has approximately 170,000 clones, around 75% of them found once; the top ten carry approximately 5%. Sequenced input: PBMCs. Receptors originate from a man younger than 35 in good health and CMV-seropositive.

The gene calls are TRBV18 and TRBJ1-4, with TRBD1 identical over 7 bases. The germline gives CDR1 KGHSH, CDR2 LQKENI. Unmatched junction bases numbered 6, after V lost 8 bases and J lost 3 bases. The CDR3 has 14 residues. CDR3 loop: CASTKGAANEKLFF. The CDR3 DNA is TGTGCCAGCACAAAGGGGGCAGCTAATGAAAAACTGTTTTTT. The whole variable domain, filled in from reference TRBV18 and TRBJ1-4, reads NAGVMQNPRHLVRRRGQEARLRCSPMKGHSHVYWYRQLPEEGLKFMVYLQKENIIDESGMPKERFSAEFPKEGPSILRIQQVVRGDSAAYFCASTKGAANEKLFFGSGTQLSVL.

CDR3 sequence: CASSLLVLNQPQHF. The DNA of the CDR3 is TGTGCCAGCAGCTTACTCGTACTCAATCAGCCCCAGCATTTT. This rearrangement joins TRBV7-8 to TRBJ1-5; no clear D gene. Germline values: CDR1 SGHVS, CDR2 FQNEAQ. The V and J ends lost 2 bases and 3 bases respectively, with 8 bases between them. This CDR3 is 14 amino acids long.

The chain recombines TRBV2 with TRBJ1-1; TRBD1 matches 7 bases. With V trimmed by 3 bases and J by 0 bases, 7 bases remained unmatched. Germline values: CDR1 SNHLY, CDR2 FYNNEI. The CDR3 extends over 16 amino acids. CDR3 bases: TGTGCCAGCAGTGATCGGCAGGGGGTTATGAACACTGAAGCTTTCTTT. It translates to CASSDRQGVMNTEAFF.

The chain is built from TRBV30 and TRBJ2-2; no firm D call. CDR3 length: 15 residues. The V end was cut by 2 bases, the J end by 2 bases, with 12 bases between. Per germline, CDR1 GTSNPN and CDR2 SVGIG (reference sequence). CDR3 sequence reads: CAWSPGWFNTGELFF. The CDR3 coding sequence is TGTGCCTGGAGTCCCGGTTGGTTTAACACCGGGGAGCTGTTTTTT.

The chain employs TRBV30 and TRBJ1-2, with 11 bases that match TRBD1. Germline CDR1 is GTSNPN and CDR2 is SVGIG (reference sequence). After removal of 0 bases from V and 8 bases from J, the junction contained 8 bases not matched to a gene. This CDR3 spans 15 amino acids. The CDR3 protein is CAWSVPGQGAWGYTF. The CDR3 DNA sequence: TGTGCCTGGAGTGTACCTGGACAGGGGGCGTGGGGCTACACCTTC. Full variable domain (remainder filled in from reference TRBV30 and TRBJ1-2): SQTIHQWPATLVQPVGSPLSLECTVEGTSNPNLYWYRQAAGRGLQLLFYSVGIGQISSEVPQNLSASRPQDRQFILSSKKLLLSDSGFYLCAWSVPGQGAWGYTFGSGTRLTVV.

The gene calls are TRBV7-6 and TRBJ2-1; weak D call: TRBD2 (5 bases). V was clipped by 5 bases and J by 8 bases, with 13 bases between them. CDR3 length: 13 amino acids. Looked up from germline, CDR1 is SGHVS and CDR2 is FNYEAQ. The CDR3 is CASSHDPGDEQFF. Here the CDR3 DNA reads TGTGCCAGCAGCCACGACCCCGGGGATGAGCAGTTCTTC. The full variable domain, completed using reference TRBV7-6 and TRBJ2-1, is GAGVSQSPRYKVTKRGQDVALRCDPISGHVSLYWYRQALGQGPEFLTYFNYEAQQDKSGLPNDRFSAERPEGSISTLTIQRTEQRDSAMYRCASSHDPGDEQFFGPGTRLTVL.

The CDR3 spells CASSEIEFYGYTF. In DNA, the CDR3 is TGTGCCAGCAGTGAAATAGAGTTCTATGGCTACACCTTC. The chain recombines TRBV6-1 with TRBJ1-2; D is unresolved. This CDR3 is built from 13 residues. Germline V lookup: CDR1 MNHNS, CDR2 SASEGT. V was trimmed by 2 bases and J by 4 bases, leaving 8 bases between them.

This clone was detected a few times. The CDR3 nucleotides read TGTGCCAGCAGCCCGGGACAGGGGCTGTCCTATGGCTACACCTTC. This codes for CASSPGQGLSYGYTF. This sequence joins TRBV5-4 and TRBJ1-2, with TRBD1 matching 10 bases. CDR1 and CDR2 (germline): SGHNT, YYREEE (reference sequence). The CDR3 is 15 residues long. V was pared by 4 bases and J by 4 bases, with 7 bases of the junction left unmatched. The whole variable domain, remainder taken from reference TRBV5-4 and TRBJ1-2, is ETGVTQSPTHLIKTRGQQVTLRCSSQSGHNTVSWYQQALGQGPQFIFQYYREEENGRGNFPPRFSGLQFPNYSSELNVNALELDDSALYLCASSPGQGLSYGYTFGSGTRLTVV.

The rearrangement joins TRBV19 to TRBJ2-2, with TRBD2 matching 8 bases. Germline V gives CDR1 LNHDA, CDR2 SQIVND (reference sequence). With 7 bases clipped from V and 4 bases from J, the junction kept 8 bases outside the gene matches. The CDR3 loop spans 15 amino acids. CDR3 region: CASNSPGTSTGELFF. Here the CDR3 DNA reads TGTGCCAGTAACTCCCCCGGGACTAGCACCGGGGAGCTGTTTTTT.

The rearrangement uses TRBV6-5 and TRBJ1-1; no definite D call. V dropped 11 bases and J dropped 1 base, with 14 bases sitting between them. The length of the CDR3 is 13 residues. CDR1 MNHEY and CDR2 SVGAGI come from the germline V gene. CDR3 region: CAVWAGGNTEAFF. The DNA for the CDR3 is TGTGCCGTCTGGGCGGGTGGGAACACTGAAGCTTTCTTT.

This clone was recorded a few times. The chain combines TRBV5-1 with TRBJ1-1; 9 bases line up with TRBD1. The germline CDR1 and CDR2 sequences are SGHRS and YFSETQ. V lost 3 bases, J lost 0 bases, and 6 bases stayed unmatched. The CDR3 runs 16 residues. CDR3 in DNA: TGCGCCAGCAGCTCGGGACAGGGTAGTGTGAACACTGAAGCTTTCTTT. Translation: CASSSGQGSVNTEAFF.

The chain combines TRBV5-1 with TRBJ1-4; D ambiguous. Trimming pared 2 bases from V and 5 bases from J, leaving 7 bases between. Germline V gives CDR1 SGHRS, CDR2 YFSETQ. The CDR3 loop spans 13 amino acids. The CDR3 coding sequence is TGCGCCAGCAGCTTTGCAGGAAATGAAAAACTGTTTTTT. Its translation is CASSFAGNEKLFF.

This clone was counted between two and nine times. The rearrangement uses TRBV2 and TRBJ2-7; possible D gene TRBD2, 5 bases. CDR3 length equals 10 residues. Germline CDR1 SNHLY, CDR2 FYNNEI. V was clipped by 4 bases and J by 9 bases, with 7 bases between them. CDR3 residues: CASSAGSQYV. The CDR3 DNA reads as TGTGCCAGCAGTGCGGGATCGCAGTACGTC.

V and J are TRBV6-5 and TRBJ1-6; D not certain. Germline CDR1 is MNHEY and CDR2 is SVGAGI. V gave up 5 bases and J gave up 0 bases, with 5 bases separating them. This CDR3 has 14 amino acids. The CDR3 nucleotides read TGTGCCAGCAGTCGTAGCTCCTATAATTCACCCCTCCACTTT. Protein: CASSRSSYNSPLHF.

The rearrangement links TRBV2 to TRBJ2-1; D perhaps matches TRBD1 (5 bases). Deletions cut 3 bases from V and 4 bases from J, with 10 bases between. This CDR3 comprises 14 residues. Per the germline V gene, CDR1 is SNHLY and CDR2 is FYNNEI. The CDR3, as DNA: TGTGCCAGCAGTGACGGCAGGGATTACAATGAGCAGTTCTTC. This gives the protein CASSDGRDYNEQFF.

The chain links TRBV5-6 to TRBJ1-1, with D hard to call. V was trimmed by 5 bases and J by 4 bases, leaving 15 bases between them. Germline V gives CDR1 SGHDT, CDR2 YYEEEE. The CDR3 consists of 14 residues. In DNA, the CDR3 is TGTGCCAGCAGGTTTTTGGGCATGGGCACTGAAGCTTTCTTT. This sequence encodes CASRFLGMGTEAFF.

The V gene is TRBV6-1, the J gene TRBJ1-3, with 9 positions matching TRBD1. Germline V gene data show CDR1 as MNHNS and CDR2 as SASEGT. Losses at the gene ends were 6 bases for V and 8 bases for J; bases not matched to a gene: 8. The CDR3 runs to 14 residues. Here the CDR3 reads CASRLDRGIHTIYF. In DNA, the CDR3 is TGTGCCAGCAGGTTGGACAGGGGAATACACACCATATATTTT.

In its sample, this clone was seen a few times. The chain carries TRBV6-5 and TRBJ2-1; D is perhaps TRBD1 (5 bases). The germline V and J ends were trimmed by 2 bases and 5 bases, with 10 bases remaining between them. The CDR3 covers 14 residues. The germline V gene encodes CDR1 MNHEY and CDR2 SVGAGI. This CDR3 reads CASSYVAGNNEQFF. The CDR3 nucleotides are TGTGCCAGCAGTTACGTGGCAGGGAACAATGAGCAGTTCTTC.

The chain links TRBV28 to TRBJ1-1; D is ambiguous. The CDR3 consists of 13 residues. The ends were cut back, 0 bases at V and 5 bases at J, with 7 bases in the middle. Germline V lookup: CDR1 MDHEN, CDR2 SYDVKM. The CDR3 spells CASSLWTETEAFF. The CDR3, as DNA: TGTGCCAGCAGTTTATGGACGGAGACTGAAGCTTTCTTT.

The chain carries TRBV2 and TRBJ2-4, with 16 bases lining up with TRBD2. V lost 7 bases to trimming and J lost 3 bases; unmatched junction nucleotides: 6. The CDR3 is 17 residues long. Germline CDR1 SNHLY, CDR2 FYNNEI. CDR3 protein: CASKPGLAGGRKNIQYF. DNA for the CDR3: TGTGCCAGCAAACCGGGACTAGCGGGAGGGCGCAAAAACATTCAGTACTTC. The entire variable domain, with the rest obtained from reference TRBV2 and TRBJ2-4, is as follows: EPEVTQTPSHQVTQMGQEVILRCVPISNHLYFYWYRQILGQKVEFLVSFYNNEISEKSEIFDDQFSVERPDGSNFTLKIRSTKLEDSAMYFCASKPGLAGGRKNIQYFGAGTRLSVL.

The chain has TRBV15 and TRBJ2-1; D is uncertain. This CDR3 is built from 16 residues. Germline V gives CDR1 LNHNV, CDR2 YYDKDF (reference sequence). Trimming pared 5 bases from V and 0 bases from J, leaving 14 bases between. In DNA, the CDR3 is TGTGCCACCAGCCTGCACGTCACGAGCTCCTACAATGAGCAGTTCTTC. Translating gives CATSLHVTSSYNEQFF.